One sample yielded the 5 T cell receptor beta chains listed below, sequenced in a study of patients and donors after allogeneic stem cell transplantation (dated by TCRdb to about 2020). Receptor libraries were prepared by RT-PCR. The sequencing machine was a NextSeq 550. The public reads were quality trimmed at Q25 with fastp and then assembled into clones with MiXCR by TCRdb, keeping productive beta chains. Rows merge per CDR3 protein into single entries with the most common DNA and genes. This sample has about a million distinct CDR3 sequences in its table, and about a sixth of those were observed once. The biggest ten clones account for 5% to 6.5% of the sample. Sequenced material: blood, either unsorted or a sorted T cell fraction (not recorded which). The receptor set was obtained from a human donor who was either an allogeneic HSCT recipient or a stem cell or donor lymphocyte infusion donor (not recorded which). It is not recorded whose cells these are; they may come from a transplant donor.

CDR3 DNA sequence: TGTGCCTGGAGTAAAAGGGGTCGGACAGGGCATAATTCACCCCTCCACTTT. It is translated as CAWSKRGRTGHNSPLHF. The chain uses TRBV30 and TRBJ1-6; 8 bases agree with TRBD1. CDR1 is GTSNPN and CDR2 is SVGIG in the germline V gene (reference sequence). V was pared by 2 bases and J by 5 bases, with 11 bases of the junction left unmatched. The CDR3 totals 17 residues. The entire variable domain, with the rest obtained from reference TRBV30 and TRBJ1-6, is as follows: SQTIHQWPATLVQPVGSPLSLECTVEGTSNPNLYWYRQAAGRGLQLLFYSVGIGQISSEVPQNLSASRPQDRQFILSSKKLLLSDSGFYLCAWSKRGRTGHNSPLHFGNGTRLTVT.

The rearrangement joins TRBV6-2 or TRBV6-3 to TRBJ1-1, with D unresolved. This CDR3 is built from 15 residues. The germline V gene has CDR1 MNHEY and CDR2 SVGEGT. Trimming stripped 2 bases from V and 1 base from J, with 11 bases between. For the CDR3, the DNA is TGTGCCAGCAGTTACGTTGGGGTGAAGAACACTGAAGCTTTCTTT. Protein product: CASSYVGVKNTEAFF.

The chain combines TRBV12-3 or TRBV12-4 with TRBJ1-5, with D unresolved. CDR3 length: 15 residues. Trimming pared 2 bases from V and 7 bases from J, leaving 15 bases between. The CDR3 is CASSLTPGPEQPQHF. For the CDR3, the DNA is TGTGCCAGCAGTTTAACCCCCGGGCCTGAGCAGCCCCAGCATTTT.

The genes are TRBV14 and TRBJ2-1, with D uncertain. Germline CDR1 and CDR2: SGHDN and FVKESK. The CDR3 extends over 13 amino acids. Trimming took off 0 bases at V and 10 bases at J, with 10 bases between the two ends. As DNA, the CDR3 is TGTGCCAGCAGCCAAGATCGTCTTGAGGAGCAGTTCTTC. Translating it yields CASSQDRLEEQFF.

This chain connects TRBV18 to TRBJ2-7, with 9 bases aligning to TRBD1. Germline CDR1 is KGHSH and CDR2 is LQKENI. The junction had 3 bases not matched to a gene; V was cut back by 3 bases and J by 0 bases. This CDR3 has 15 amino acids. Here the CDR3 reads CASSPGGQGSYEQYF. The CDR3 nucleotides are TGTGCCAGCTCACCGGGGGGACAGGGCTCCTACGAGCAGTACTTC. Combining the CDR3 with reference TRBV18 and TRBJ2-7 gives the whole variable domain NAGVMQNPRHLVRRRGQEARLRCSPMKGHSHVYWYRQLPEEGLKFMVYLQKENIIDESGMPKERFSAEFPKEGPSILRIQQVVRGDSAAYFCASSPGGQGSYEQYFGPGTRLTVT.